Presented here are 17 T cell receptor beta chains from one specimen sequenced in a study of pediatric ulcerative colitis. TCRdb's copy holds only in-frame clones and misses some; the assay was immunoSEQ multiplex PCR. The table has about 64,000 clones, less than 90% seen once. What was sequenced was blood. Every receptor here comes from a boy aged 10-17 years with severe ulcerative colitis.

V gene TRBV15 combines with J gene TRBJ2-3; D might be TRBD1 (7 bases). The V gene's germline CDR1 is LNHNV and CDR2 YYDKDF (reference sequence). Trimming removed 2 bases from V and 5 bases from J, with 20 bases in between. The CDR3 covers 17 residues. The DNA of the CDR3 is TGTGCCACCAGCAGAACAAGGGCAGGGGGGCTAGTAGATACGCAGTATTTT. Encoded protein: CATSRTRAGGLVDTQYF. The whole variable domain, filled in from reference TRBV15 and TRBJ2-3, reads DAMVIQNPRYQVTQFGKPVTLSCSQTLNHNVMYWYQQKSSQAPKLLFHYYDKDFNNEADTPDNFQSRRPNTSFCFLDIRSPGLGDTAMYLCATSRTRAGGLVDTQYFGPGTRLTVL.

A single count supports this clone. V usage is TRBV2 and J usage is TRBJ2-1; 8 bases align to TRBD2. CDR3 length equals 14 residues. CDR1 SNHLY and CDR2 FYNNEI come from the germline V gene. V was clipped by 6 bases and J by 8 bases; unmatched bases: 9. The CDR3 here is CASSPRLARDEQFF. The CDR3 nucleotides are TGTGCCAGCAGCCCGAGACTAGCGCGCGATGAGCAGTTCTTC.

V gene TRBV19 combines with J gene TRBJ2-7; D may be TRBD1 (6 bases). The CDR3 is 13 residues long. The ends were cut back, 9 bases at V and 0 bases at J, with 12 bases in the middle. Germline loops: CDR1 LNHDA, CDR2 SQIVND (reference sequence). In nucleotides, the CDR3 is TGTGCCAGCCAGGACAGAGACTCCTACGAGCAGTACTTC. Its translation is CASQDRDSYEQYF. Full variable domain (outside the CDR3, taken from reference TRBV19 and TRBJ2-7): DGGITQSPKYLFRKEGQNVTLSCEQNLNHDAMYWYRQDPGQGLRLIYYSQIVNDFQKGDIAEGYSVSREKKESFPLTVTSAQKNPTAFYLCASQDRDSYEQYFGPGTRLTVT.

This clone has just one count. V and J are TRBV27 and TRBJ2-3, with D possibly called TRBD1 or TRBD2 (5 bases each). V lost 1 base to trimming and J lost 3 bases, with 11 bases between them. CDR1 and CDR2 from the germline V gene are MNHEY and SMNVEV (reference sequence). The CDR3 runs 15 residues. Here the CDR3 reads CASSLWGMGTDTQYF. In DNA, the CDR3 is TGTGCCAGCAGTTTATGGGGGATGGGGACAGATACGCAGTATTTT.

The table lists this clone with a count of one. The genes are TRBV19 and TRBJ2-1; 8 bases align to TRBD2. V lost 4 bases to trimming and J lost 0 bases; unmatched junction nucleotides: 2. The CDR3 is made up of 15 amino acids. Germline V lookup: CDR1 LNHDA, CDR2 SQIVND (reference sequence). The CDR3 bases are TGTGCCAGTAGTACGGGGACTAGCTCCTACAATGAGCAGTTCTTC. It translates to CASSTGTSSYNEQFF.

The chain uses TRBV25-1 and TRBJ2-2; 10 bases are a match to TRBD2. V was clipped by 4 bases and J by 9 bases; unmatched bases: 14. CDR3 length: 17 amino acids. Germline-derived CDR1 and CDR2 are MGHDK and SYGVNS. This CDR3 is CASSAPILAGHHRELFF. CDR3 coding DNA: TGTGCCAGCAGTGCCCCCATACTAGCGGGACACCACCGGGAGCTGTTTTTT.

The chain couples TRBV5-4 to TRBJ1-1, with TRBD1 as a possible D gene (6 bases). Germline CDR1 is SGHNT and CDR2 is YYREEE (reference sequence). The CDR3 covers 15 residues. The V and J ends lost 4 bases and 6 bases respectively, with 19 bases between them. CDR3 region: CASSRVGRGGSEAFF. CDR3 coding DNA: TGTGCCAGCAGCCGAGTAGGCAGGGGAGGCTCTGAAGCTTTCTTT.

The V and J genes are TRBV28 and TRBJ1-5; D gene uncertain. The ends were cut back, 2 bases at V and 2 bases at J, with 25 bases in the middle. Germline CDR1 reads MDHEN; CDR2 reads SYDVKM. The CDR3 has 20 amino acids. CDR3 nucleotide sequence: TGTGCCAGCAGTTTAAGGGCAATGGTGGCTCGGGTATCTGGCAATCAGCCCCAGCATTTT. Its protein is CASSLRAMVARVSGNQPQHF.

As regards this clone: Other DNA variants within this sample encode the same CDR3. The chain couples TRBV29-1 to TRBJ2-7, with TRBD1 matching over 8 bases. Looked up from germline, CDR1 is SQVTM and CDR2 is ANQGSEA. V lost 4 bases, J lost 4 bases, and 3 bases stayed unmatched. The CDR3 length is 12 residues. CDR3 residues: CSVAGQGYEQYF. CDR3 DNA: TGCAGCGTTGCCGGACAGGGTTACGAGCAGTACTTC.

The gene calls are TRBV19 and TRBJ2-3; D remains ambiguous. CDR3 length: 12 residues. Trimming removed 5 bases from V and 6 bases from J, with 9 bases in between. CDR1 is LNHDA, CDR2 SQIVND, per germline (reference sequence). This CDR3 is CASSLAGDTQYF. The DNA for the CDR3 is TGTGCCAGTAGTCTTGCCGGGGATACGCAGTATTTT.

The chain combines TRBV5-6 with TRBJ1-5; D is ambiguous. Trimming stripped 2 bases from V and 4 bases from J, with 16 bases between. The germline V gene encodes CDR1 SGHDT and CDR2 YYEEEE. The length of the CDR3 is 16 residues. The CDR3 DNA reads as TGTGCCAGCAGCTTTTCTCCGGCATTGGGTAATCAGCCCCAGCATTTT. Translated: CASSFSPALGNQPQHF.

The chain employs TRBV19 and TRBJ1-1, with D uncertain. This CDR3 has 11 amino acids. V was pared by 7 bases and J by 6 bases, with 9 bases between. Per germline, CDR1 LNHDA and CDR2 SQIVND (reference sequence). In DNA form, the CDR3 reads TGTGCCAGTACGACCTGGGCTGAAGCTTTCTTT. Its translation is CASTTWAEAFF.

In its sample, this clone was seen a few times. V and J are TRBV15 and TRBJ1-2; 7 nucleotides line up with TRBD1. The CDR3 length is 16 residues. V lost 0 bases to trimming and J lost 3 bases; unmatched junction nucleotides: 7. CDR1 and CDR2 from the germline V gene are LNHNV and YYDKDF (reference sequence). CDR3 nucleotide sequence: TGTGCCACCAGCAGAGATCGAAGGGGGCCTGACTATGGCTACACCTTC. Protein: CATSRDRRGPDYGYTF. The full variable domain, in which reference TRBV15 and TRBJ1-2 provide the parts outside the CDR3, is DAMVIQNPRYQVTQFGKPVTLSCSQTLNHNVMYWYQQKSSQAPKLLFHYYDKDFNNEADTPDNFQSRRPNTSFCFLDIRSPGLGDTAMYLCATSRDRRGPDYGYTFGSGTRLTVV.

This sequence joins TRBV18 and TRBJ2-7; 9 positions agree with TRBD2. The trim removed 3 bases at V and 0 bases at J, leaving 0 bases unmatched. Germline V gives CDR1 KGHSH, CDR2 LQKENI. This CDR3 spans 14 amino acids. The CDR3 nucleotides read TGTGCCAGCTCACCTAGCGGGAGCTCCTACGAGCAGTACTTC. Residues: CASSPSGSSYEQYF.

The chain links TRBV14 to TRBJ1-2; weak D call: TRBD1 (6 bases). Germline V gene sequence: CDR1 SGHDN, CDR2 FVKESK. This CDR3 has 16 residues. V was cut by 3 bases and J by 8 bases, with 22 bases left in between. CDR3 sequence: CASSHSGQIARSGYTF. Written as DNA, the CDR3 is TGTGCCAGCAGCCATTCTGGACAGATTGCCCGCTCCGGCTACACCTTC. The full variable domain, with the rest looked up from reference TRBV14 and TRBJ1-2, is EAGVTQFPSHSVIEKGQTVTLRCDPISGHDNLYWYRRVMGKEIKFLLHFVKESKQDESGMPNNRFLAERTGGTYSTLKVQPAELEDSGVYFCASSHSGQIARSGYTFGSGTRLTVV.

This clone was counted a single time. The chain recombines TRBV19 with TRBJ1-2; D might be TRBD1 (6 bases). Germline CDR1 is LNHDA and CDR2 is SQIVND (reference sequence). This CDR3 is built from 16 residues. With 2 bases removed from V and 4 bases from J, the gap between germline ends came to 17 bases. Here the CDR3 reads CASSISGDLKLYGYTF. In DNA form, the CDR3 reads TGTGCCAGTAGTATATCAGGGGACCTTAAACTCTATGGCTACACCTTC.

J is TRBJ2-5 and V is TRBV6-6, with 8 bases matching TRBD2. This CDR3 region has 16 residues. The germline gives CDR1 MNHNY, CDR2 SVGAGI (reference sequence). The trim removed 6 bases at V and 2 bases at J, leaving 11 bases unmatched. The CDR3 is CASRVRAGGLQETQYF. As DNA, the CDR3 is TGTGCCAGCAGGGTGCGGGCGGGAGGTCTTCAAGAGACCCAGTACTTC.